This is a list of T cell receptor beta chains from one sample in a study of T cells in Graves' hyperthyroidism and ophthalmopathy. TCRdb fed the multiplex PCR reads into MiXCR, producing one record per CDR3 protein. The data contain 500,000 to 650,000 distinct CDR3 sequences, around 15% of them singletons. The specimen was blood. The receptors derive from a middle-aged woman with Graves' hyperthyroidism. CDR3s include the opening cysteine and the closing phenylalanine or tryptophan. Expanded clones are given a class, and other clones once, few, many or no size at all.

clone_size j_call v_call cdr3_length cdr3_aa
NA TRBJ2-4 TRBV15 13 CATAGTEKNIQYF
NA TRBJ1-1 TRBV9 16 CASSELPGQMNTEAFF
NA TRBJ1-1 TRBV19 15 CASLRTGDMNTEAFF
many TRBJ1-3 TRBV2 10 CASISNTIYF
few TRBJ2-1 TRBV4-2 15 CASSQGGLTLNEQFF
many TRBJ2-3 TRBV24-1 16 CATSDPTARYTDTQYF
many TRBJ1-6 TRBV2 14 CASRRQGQTSPLHF
many TRBJ2-1 TRBV14 17 CASSRLRTGSNYNEQFF
few TRBJ1-1 TRBV20-1 12 CSARDRNTGAFF
few TRBJ1-2 TRBV19 16 CASNSEMGASNYGYTF
NA TRBJ2-1 TRBV6-6 14 CASSYSGTRNEQFF
NA TRBJ1-2 TRBV28 16 CASSDRRTGGAGGYTF
NA TRBJ1-1 TRBV28 14 CASSTRGANTEAFF
NA TRBJ2-7 TRBV30 16 CAWRYRRLAGVYEQYF
NA TRBJ2-7 TRBV20-1 12 CSANAHSYEQYF
few TRBJ1-5 TRBV30 17 CAWSADGSVHSNQPQHF
few TRBJ2-2 TRBV5-1 18 CASSQGLAGGPSTGELFF
NA TRBJ2-6 TRBV19 16 CASRGRGSSGANVLTF
many TRBJ1-2 TRBV15 16 CATSRDPTGQGGGYTF
many TRBJ2-7 TRBV18 14 CASSRSGMDNEQYF
NA TRBJ1-1 TRBV7-9 14 CASSKSSGFAEAFF
few TRBJ2-2 TRBV6-2/TRBV6-3 16 CASSYGADIGAGELFF
NA TRBJ1-5 TRBV27 16 CASSLYGVRSNQPQHF
NA TRBJ2-6 TRBV7-7 16 CASSPIGGSGANVLTF
NA TRBJ2-5 TRBV20-1 16 CSARGGSGRDPETQYF
NA TRBJ2-3 TRBV3-1 15 CASSRTSGRGDTQYF
many TRBJ1-2 TRBV3-1 14 CASSQVAGVSGYTF
many TRBJ2-7 TRBV20-1 15 CSARNYVAEGYEQYF
many TRBJ1-6 TRBV6-6 14 CASSYGGNNSPLHF
NA TRBJ1-1 TRBV28 16 CASSLDRGSWGTEAFF
few TRBJ1-2 TRBV24-1 13 CATSDLPTGVYTF
many TRBJ2-1 TRBV3-1 14 CASSQSSGKNEQFF
many TRBJ2-5 TRBV12-5 14 CASAPDREQETQYF
few TRBJ2-1 TRBV28 13 CASSWSGVNEQFF
many TRBJ2-5 TRBV29-1 13 CSGGLAAQETQYF
many TRBJ2-7 TRBV30 20 CAWSEPSTLFRQEPDYEQYF
few TRBJ1-3 TRBV28 13 CASSFRQLGTIYF
NA TRBJ2-7 TRBV27 15 CASSLRVEQSYEQYF
few TRBJ2-2 TRBV15 14 CATSSSGPTGELFF
NA TRBJ1-1 TRBV28 13 CASSRTANAEAFF
many TRBJ2-7 TRBV20-1 15 CSAKTGRALSYEQYF
NA TRBJ2-1 TRBV6-1 14 CASIPGGRYNEQFF
few TRBJ2-6 TRBV7-2 17 CASSLGDRGLGANVLTF
few TRBJ1-4 TRBV6-2/TRBV6-3 15 CASSYSRGGGEKLFF
many TRBJ2-7 TRBV19 17 CASSSGTSGASSYEQYF
many TRBJ2-2 TRBV2 16 CASSGTSGRYTGELFF
many TRBJ2-7 TRBV3-1 15 CASSQGIVGNYEQYF
NA TRBJ2-5 TRBV20-1 13 CSAQTGAQETQYF
few TRBJ1-1 TRBV19 16 CASRAGGEGSVTEAFF
many TRBJ2-1 TRBV7-3 15 CASSSSRGAYNEQFF
many TRBJ1-2 TRBV2 14 CASRGTGVVYGYTF
few TRBJ2-1 TRBV20-1 17 CSAPGQGSREGGNEQFF
many TRBJ1-5 TRBV20-1 14 CSASRGTLDQPQHF
NA TRBJ2-3 TRBV7-2 19 CASSWGVGRASITTDTQYF
many TRBJ1-1 TRBV5-8 14 CASSPGIMNTEAFF
many TRBJ2-1 TRBV7-8 14 CASSLAEGRNEQFF
many TRBJ2-1 TRBV20-1 18 CSASRASGSLGSYNEQFF
many TRBJ2-5 TRBV12-3/TRBV12-4 13 CASSFRVTETQYF
few TRBJ2-2 TRBV2 14 CASSVQLNTGELFF
few TRBJ1-5 TRBV6-1 13 CASRGVSNQPQHF